This is a list of T cell receptor beta chains from one sample in a study of vaccination and CD4 T cells after COVID-19. MiXCR, applied by TCRdb to the PCR reads, yields one record per CDR3 protein. The repertoire includes some 18,000 distinct CDR3 sequences, 50% to 65% of them detected once, and 0.9% to 1.2% sits in the top ten. This specimen was CD4+ T cells from blood, taken after SARS-CoV-2 vaccination. The source of these receptors is a human donor who had recovered from COVID-19. The CDR3 runs from the conserved cysteine through the conserved F or W. A D gene is named only where the DNA matches it firmly.

v_call	d_call	j_call	cdr3_aa
TRBV12-3/TRBV12-4	NA	TRBJ2-2	CASSPTNTGELFF
TRBV20-1	TRBD2	TRBJ2-7	CSAKRGTTEQYF
TRBV20-1	TRBD1	TRBJ1-5	CSAKGQGAHQPQHF
TRBV6-1	NA	TRBJ1-1	CASSVGGAYDTEAFF
TRBV28	NA	TRBJ2-7	CASNITPYEQYF
TRBV6-1	NA	TRBJ1-6	CASILGDVNSPLHF
TRBV28	NA	TRBJ1-4	CASRTLVREKLFF
TRBV21-1	NA	TRBJ2-4	CASSKGGFWVAKNIQYF
TRBV28	TRBD1	TRBJ1-3	CASRPQGDSGNTIYF
TRBV7-2	TRBD2	TRBJ2-4	CASSLGLAEKNIQYF
TRBV20-1	NA	TRBJ1-4	CSARRGTDEKLFF
TRBV6-1	TRBD1	TRBJ2-2	CASSEQGAATGELFF
TRBV28	TRBD1	TRBJ1-2	CASSLTYRGRVDGYTF
TRBV28	NA	TRBJ1-2	CASSPEQTVYGYTF
TRBV7-6	NA	TRBJ2-5	CASIQGETQYF
TRBV7-3	NA	TRBJ2-3	CASSLSARDTQYF
TRBV7-8	NA	TRBJ2-1	CASSLAHLYNEQFF
TRBV6-4	NA	TRBJ2-7	CASSGLAPYEQYF